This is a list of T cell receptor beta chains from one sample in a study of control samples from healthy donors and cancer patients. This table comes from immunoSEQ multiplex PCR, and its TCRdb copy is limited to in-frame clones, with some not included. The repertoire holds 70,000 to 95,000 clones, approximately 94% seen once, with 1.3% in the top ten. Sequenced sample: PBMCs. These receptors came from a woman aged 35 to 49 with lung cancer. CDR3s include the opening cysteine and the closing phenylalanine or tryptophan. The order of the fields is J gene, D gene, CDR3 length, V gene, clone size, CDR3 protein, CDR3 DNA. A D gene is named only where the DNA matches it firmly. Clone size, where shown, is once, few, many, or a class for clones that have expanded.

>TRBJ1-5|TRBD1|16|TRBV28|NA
CASSSLTGGGNQPQHF
TGTGCCAGCAGTTCTCTTACAGGGGGGGGCAATCAGCCCCAGCATTTT
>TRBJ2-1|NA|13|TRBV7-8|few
CASSRGPRDEQFF
TGTGCCAGCAGCCGAGGACCGAGGGATGAGCAGTTCTTC
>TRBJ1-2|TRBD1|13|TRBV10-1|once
CAGTGGKDYGYTF
TGCGCTGGGACAGGGGGCAAGGACTATGGCTACACCTTC
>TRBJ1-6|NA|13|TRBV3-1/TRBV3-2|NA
CASSQSENSPLHF
TGTGCCAGCAGCCAATCCGAGAATTCACCCCTCCACTTT
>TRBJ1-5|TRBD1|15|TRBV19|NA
CASSGDRSGNQPQHF
TGTGCCAGTAGTGGGGACAGGAGCGGCAATCAGCCCCAGCATTTT
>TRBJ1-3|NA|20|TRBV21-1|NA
CASSKEGGPGTGCRKSTIYF
TGTGCCAGCAGCAAAGAGGGGGGACCCGGGACAGGATGTAGGAAAAGCACCATATATTTT
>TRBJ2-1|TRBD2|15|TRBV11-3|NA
CASSLGSGGINEQFF
TGTGCCAGCAGCTTAGGAAGCGGGGGGATCAATGAGCAGTTCTTC
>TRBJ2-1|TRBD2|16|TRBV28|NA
CASRGLAGDSYNEQFF
TGTGCCTCCAGGGGCCTAGCGGGCGACTCCTACAATGAGCAGTTCTTC
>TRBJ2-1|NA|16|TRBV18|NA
CASSPNPHLDYNEQFF
TGTGCCAGCTCACCAAACCCACATTTAGACTACAATGAGCAGTTCTTC
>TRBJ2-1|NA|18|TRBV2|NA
CASSGSGTSSLIYNEQFF
TGTGCCAGCAGCGGTAGCGGAACATCAAGTTTGATCTACAATGAGCAGTTCTTC
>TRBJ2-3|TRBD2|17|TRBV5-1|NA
CASSLVPSGGGADTQYF
TGCGCCAGCAGCTTGGTCCCTAGCGGGGGGGGTGCAGATACGCAGTATTTT
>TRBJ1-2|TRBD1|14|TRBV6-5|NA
CASTGTVPNYGYTF
TGTGCCAGCACCGGGACAGTCCCTAACTATGGCTACACCTTC
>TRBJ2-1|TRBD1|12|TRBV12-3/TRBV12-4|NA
CASRGQDNEQFF
TGTGCCAGCAGAGGACAGGACAATGAGCAGTTCTTC
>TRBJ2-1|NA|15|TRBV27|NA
CASSWLPFTYNEQFF
TGTGCCAGCAGTTGGCTCCCCTTTACCTACAATGAGCAGTTCTTC
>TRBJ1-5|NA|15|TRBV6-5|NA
CASSLSGSSNQPQHF
TGTGCCAGCAGTTTATCGGGATCTAGCAATCAGCCCCAGCATTTT
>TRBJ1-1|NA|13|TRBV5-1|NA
CASSLEQNTEAFF
TGCGCCAGCAGCTTGGAACAGAACACTGAAGCTTTCTTT
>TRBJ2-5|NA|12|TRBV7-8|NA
CASSNGTETQYF
TGTGCCAGCTCTAACGGTACGGAGACCCAGTACTTC
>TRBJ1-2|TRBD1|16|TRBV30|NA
CAWSTRTGGDFYGYTF
TGTGCCTGGAGCACCCGGACAGGGGGCGACTTCTATGGCTACACCTTC
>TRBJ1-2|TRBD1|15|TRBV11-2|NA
CASSPRTGEQDGYTF
TGTGCCAGCAGCCCACGGACAGGGGAGCAGGATGGCTACACCTTC
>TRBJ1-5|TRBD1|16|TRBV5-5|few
CASSPHGTGGNQPQHF
TGTGCCAGCAGCCCCCATGGGACAGGGGGCAATCAGCCCCAGCATTTT
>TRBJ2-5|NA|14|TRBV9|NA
CASSSGFYQETQYF
TGTGCCAGCAGCTCAGGGTTTTACCAAGAGACCCAGTACTTC
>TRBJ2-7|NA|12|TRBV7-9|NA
CASSLLFDEQYF
TGTGCCAGCAGCTTACTCTTCGACGAGCAGTACTTC
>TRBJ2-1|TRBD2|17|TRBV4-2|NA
CASSQGPSGGSYNEQFF
TGTGCCAGCAGCCAAGGACCTAGCGGGGGCTCCTACAATGAGCAGTTCTTC
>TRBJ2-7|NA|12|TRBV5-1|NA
CASSLLGYEQYF
TGCGCCAGCAGCTTGTTAGGGTACGAGCAGTACTTC
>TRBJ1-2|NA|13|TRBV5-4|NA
CASSLGRDYGYTF
TGTGCCAGCAGCCTAGGACGGGACTATGGCTACACCTTC
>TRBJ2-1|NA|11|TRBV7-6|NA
CASSFGYEQFF
TGTGCCAGCAGCTTTGGGTATGAGCAGTTCTTC
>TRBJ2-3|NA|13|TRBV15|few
CATSRPKGDTQYF
TGTGCCACCAGCAGACCGAAGGGAGATACGCAGTATTTT
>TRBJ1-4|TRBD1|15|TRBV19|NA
CASRGGQAANEKLFF
TGTGCCAGTAGGGGTGGACAGGCGGCTAATGAAAAACTGTTTTTT
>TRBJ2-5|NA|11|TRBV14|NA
CASSSVGTQYF
TGTGCCAGCAGCTCAGTGGGCACCCAGTACTTC
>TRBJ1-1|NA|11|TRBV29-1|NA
CSVRGGTEAFF
TGCAGCGTGAGAGGGGGGACTGAAGCTTTCTTT
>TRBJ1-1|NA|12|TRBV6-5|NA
CASRGTAGEAFF
TGTGCCAGCAGAGGGACGGCCGGGGAAGCTTTCTTT
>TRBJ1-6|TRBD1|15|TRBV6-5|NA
CATYAGTGGGSPLHF
TGTGCCACCTACGCCGGGACAGGGGGCGGGTCACCCCTCCACTTT
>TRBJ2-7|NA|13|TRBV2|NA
CASSDEGSYEQYF
TGTGCCAGCAGTGACGAGGGATCCTACGAGCAGTACTTC
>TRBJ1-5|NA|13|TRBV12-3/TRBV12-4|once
CASSYARGGPQHF
TGTGCCAGCAGCTACGCCCGAGGGGGGCCCCAGCATTTT
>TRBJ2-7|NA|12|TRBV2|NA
CATRPSAYEQYF
TGTGCCACCAGACCCTCGGCTTACGAGCAGTACTTC
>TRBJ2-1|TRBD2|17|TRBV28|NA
CASTLGAGGPSYNEQFF
TGTGCCAGCACCCTCGGGGCGGGGGGGCCCTCCTACAATGAGCAGTTCTTC
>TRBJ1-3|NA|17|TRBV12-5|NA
CASGLVEGVSLGNTIYF
TGTGCTAGTGGTTTGGTAGAGGGGGTTTCGTTAGGAAACACCATATATTTT
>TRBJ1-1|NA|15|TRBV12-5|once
CASGLSGYVNTEAFF
TGTGCTAGTGGTTTATCAGGGTATGTGAACACTGAAGCTTTCTTT
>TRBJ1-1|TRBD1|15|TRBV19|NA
CASSGGGQRNTEAFF
TGTGCCAGTAGTGGAGGGGGACAGAGGAACACTGAAGCTTTCTTT
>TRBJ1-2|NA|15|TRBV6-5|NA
CASSYSPWTTRGYTF
TGTGCCAGCAGTTACTCACCTTGGACCACTCGTGGCTACACCTTC
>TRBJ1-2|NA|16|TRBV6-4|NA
CASTAAAETPDYGYTF
TGTGCCAGCACGGCCGCGGCGGAAACACCAGACTATGGCTACACCTTC
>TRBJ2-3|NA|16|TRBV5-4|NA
CASSLVPGRTTDTQYF
TGTGCCAGCAGCTTGGTTCCGGGGAGGACCACAGATACGCAGTATTTT
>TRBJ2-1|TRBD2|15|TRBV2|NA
CASPVQSGGYNEQFF
TGTGCCAGCCCAGTCCAGTCGGGGGGATACAATGAGCAGTTCTTC
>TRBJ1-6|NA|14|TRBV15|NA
CATSIRGYNSPLHF
TGTGCCACCAGCATCAGGGGTTATAATTCACCCCTCCACTTT
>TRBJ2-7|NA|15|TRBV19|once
CASSISGAARYEQYF
TGTGCCAGTAGTATATCAGGGGCCGCCCGCTACGAGCAGTACTTC
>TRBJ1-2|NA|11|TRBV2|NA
CASTSDAGSTF
TGTGCCAGCACCTCGGACGCGGGAAGCACCTTC
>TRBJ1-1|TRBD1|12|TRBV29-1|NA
CSVGDTGVEAFF
TGCAGCGTTGGAGATACAGGGGTTGAAGCTTTCTTT
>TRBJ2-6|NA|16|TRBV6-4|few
CASSERAGFGANVLTF
TGTGCCAGCAGTGAAAGGGCAGGCTTTGGGGCCAACGTCCTGACTTTC
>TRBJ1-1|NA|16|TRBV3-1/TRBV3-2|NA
CASSRSGTTEWTEAFF
TGTGCCAGCAGTAGGTCCGGGACGACAGAATGGACTGAAGCTTTCTTT
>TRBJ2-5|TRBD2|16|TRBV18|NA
CASSPPGTSGQETQYF
TGTGCCAGCTCACCCCCTGGGACTAGCGGGCAAGAGACCCAGTACTTC